This T cell receptor beta chain is from a study of cytomegalovirus exposure and HLA in healthy donors. Study conclusions and caveats: Apparent HLA restriction characterized most CMV-associated TCR beta chains in a later analysis.

This PCR relied on a set of 60 Vbeta primers and 13 Jbeta primers. The repertoire was sequenced with immunoSEQ multiplex PCR; TCRdb's copy has only in-frame clones and lacks some. The sample holds about 43,000 clones; about 60% are singletons and the top ten take roughly 8.7%. Of note for this clone: Antigen specificity is unknown.

With V trimmed by 3 bases and J by 13 bases, 10 bases remained unmatched. CDR1 is SGHRS and CDR2 is YFSETQ in the germline V gene. The CDR3 totals 14 residues. The rearrangement joins TRBV5-1 to TRBJ1-6; 7 positions match TRBD1. This TCR was recovered from a human donor in good health. Specimen: PBMCs. CDR3 sequence (DNA): TGCGCCAGCAGCTCGGACACTCAGGGGGGTCCCCTCCACTTT. This encodes CASSSDTQGGPLHF.